This T cell receptor beta chain was found in a study of blood T cell repertoires in COVID-19. Study details: The study drew acute and convalescent COVID-19 samples from the United States, Italy and Spain.

The repertoire was sequenced with immunoSEQ multiplex PCR; TCRdb's copy has only in-frame clones and lacks some. The sample has roughly 500,000 clones, 88% seen once. In its sample, this clone was seen once. Trimming shortened V by 4 bases and J by 2 bases, and 15 bases separated the two germline ends. This CDR3 has 15 amino acids. CDR1 and CDR2 (germline): SGHVS, FQNEAQ. The chain has TRBV7-8 and TRBJ2-7; D remains ambiguous. Specimen: PBMCs or T cells enriched from blood (not recorded which). The TCR originated in a middle-aged woman who had recovered from COVID-19. This CDR3 reads CASSSTDIRPYEQYF. The CDR3 DNA follows: TGTGCCAGCAGCTCTACAGACATAAGACCCTACGAGCAGTACTTC.